A single sample gave rise to the 18 T cell receptor beta chains below, sequenced in a study of shared clonotypes between healthy human individuals. Libraries were prepared by immunoSEQ multiplex PCR; TCRdb keeps only in-frame clonotypes and omits some of them. This sample has 2 million to 2.5 million clones; approximately 94% occur once, and the top ten carry over 0.1%. Specimen: naive CD4+ T cells sorted from blood. As to subset: CD45RA+ positively selected. The source is a man aged 18 to 29 in good health.

This clone was detected only once. J is TRBJ2-1 and V is TRBV4-1, with D unclear. Germline-derived CDR1 and CDR2 are MGHRA and YSYEKL. Trimming cost V 0 bases and J 5 bases, with 14 bases left between them. The CDR3 spans 16 residues. CDR3 bases: TGCGCCAGCAGCCAAGATAAGGGATCGGTCAACAATGAGCAGTTCTTC. Its protein product is CASSQDKGSVNNEQFF.

This clone has just one count. This chain uses TRBV25-1 with TRBJ2-1, with D perhaps assigned TRBD1 or TRBD2 (5 bases each). With 7 bases removed from V and 0 bases from J, the gap between germline ends came to 19 bases. Germline values: CDR1 MGHDK, CDR2 SYGVNS. This CDR3 region has 17 residues. The chain's CDR3 is CASISKGTAASYNEQFF. The CDR3, as DNA: TGTGCCAGCATATCCAAAGGGACGGCCGCCTCCTACAATGAGCAGTTCTTC. Filled out from reference TRBV25-1 and TRBJ2-1, the complete variable domain reads EADIYQTPRYLVIGTGKKITLECSQTMGHDKMYWYQQDPGMELHLIHYSYGVNSTEKGDLSSESTVSRIRTEHFPLTLESARPSHTSQYLCASISKGTAASYNEQFFGPGTRLTVL.

V is TRBV6-5 and J is TRBJ2-3; D is unresolved. In germline, CDR1 is MNHEY, CDR2 SVGAGI. The CDR3 spans 15 residues. V was clipped by 2 bases and J by 2 bases, with 11 bases between them. The CDR3 spells CASSYSGSDTDTQYF. For the CDR3, the DNA is TGTGCCAGCAGTTACAGTGGGTCCGACACAGATACGCAGTATTTT.

The CDR3 loop reads CASSFVTGVYTGELFF. The CDR3 DNA reads TGTGCCAGCAGCTTCGTGACAGGGGTGTACACCGGGGAGCTGTTTTTT. The rearrangement joins TRBV11-2 to TRBJ2-2, with TRBD1 matching 8 bases. This CDR3 region has 16 residues. Looked up from germline, CDR1 is SGHAT and CDR2 is FQNNGV. J was trimmed by 3 bases and V by 3 bases; bases with no gene match: 6.

The chain links TRBV6-4 to TRBJ2-3; the match to TRBD1 covers 10 bases. The CDR3 is 18 residues long. Germline loops: CDR1 MRHNA, CDR2 SNTAGT. Trimming cost V 5 bases and J 1 base; bases outside gene matches: 12. This CDR3 is CASSSRDRGLVGTDTQYF. CDR3 sequence (DNA): TGTGCCAGCAGTTCCCGGGACAGGGGACTAGTAGGCACAGATACGCAGTATTTT.

The genes are TRBV14 and TRBJ1-1; 8 positions agree with TRBD1. Germline V CDR1 and CDR2: SGHDN, FVKESK. The CDR3 length is 14 residues. V shed 4 bases, J shed 2 bases, and the junction held 3 bases outside the gene matches. The CDR3 loop is CASSPGQDNTEAFF. The DNA of the CDR3 is TGTGCCAGCAGCCCGGGACAGGATAACACTGAAGCTTTCTTT.

The V and J genes are TRBV18 and TRBJ2-5, with D uncertain. The germline V gene has CDR1 KGHSH and CDR2 LQKENI. Trimming left V 6 bases short and J 5 bases short, with 13 bases between. This CDR3 is built from 13 residues. CDR3 coding DNA: TGTGCCAGCTCTCCCTCCAATGCCGAGACCCAGTACTTC. It translates to CASSPSNAETQYF.

As concerns this clone: Within the sample, other DNA sequences also encode this same CDR3. The chain uses TRBV5-1 and TRBJ2-4; D remains unclear. Per germline, CDR1 SGHRS and CDR2 YFSETQ. CDR3 length: 16 residues. V was pared by 0 bases and J by 0 bases, with 10 bases between. CDR3 amino acids: CASSLVGEGAKNIQYF. The CDR3 nucleotides are TGCGCCAGCAGCTTGGTGGGTGAAGGAGCCAAAAACATTCAGTACTTC. Looking up the rest from reference TRBV5-1 and TRBJ2-4 gives the full variable domain: KAGVTQTPRYLIKTRGQQVTLSCSPISGHRSVSWYQQTPGQGLQFLFEYFSETQRNKGNFPGRFSGRQFSNSRSEMNVSTLELGDSALYLCASSLVGEGAKNIQYFGAGTRLSVL.

The V gene is TRBV10-3, the J gene TRBJ2-7, with D hard to call. The length of the CDR3 is 11 residues. Per germline, CDR1 ENHRY and CDR2 SYGVKD. V gave up 6 bases and J gave up 7 bases, with 10 bases separating them. The chain's CDR3 is CAISTLGEQYF. The CDR3 DNA is TGTGCCATCAGCACCCTTGGGGAGCAGTACTTC.

The chain joins TRBV7-9 to TRBJ2-7, with D unclear. This CDR3 is 13 amino acids long. Trimming took off 3 bases at V and 1 base at J, with 7 bases between the two ends. CDR1 and CDR2 from the germline V gene are SEHNR and FQNEAQ (reference sequence). CDR3 sequence reads: CASSFGNSYEQYF. The CDR3 DNA sequence: TGTGCCAGCAGCTTTGGTAATTCCTACGAGCAGTACTTC.

V is TRBV5-6 and J is TRBJ1-3; no clear D. The CDR3 covers 12 residues. Trimming took off 3 bases at V and 7 bases at J, with 8 bases between the two ends. Germline-derived CDR1 and CDR2 are SGHDT and YYEEEE. The CDR3 nucleotides read TGTGCCAGCAGCTGGGGATTTAACACCATATATTTT. This codes for CASSWGFNTIYF. The complete variable domain, with remaining parts taken from reference TRBV5-6 and TRBJ1-3, reads DAGVTQSPTHLIKTRGQQVTLRCSPKSGHDTVSWYQQALGQGPQFIFQYYEEEERQRGNFPDRFSGHQFPNYSSELNVNALLLGDSALYLCASSWGFNTIYFGEGSWLTVV.

The rearrangement uses TRBV4-2 and TRBJ2-5, with 8 bases aligning to TRBD2. With V trimmed by 0 bases and J by 0 bases, 9 bases remained unmatched. The germline CDR1 and CDR2 sequences are LGHNA and YNFKEQ. The CDR3 has 18 residues. DNA of the CDR3: TGTGCCAGCAGCCAAGATAGGGCTAGCGGGTGGTACCAAGAGACCCAGTACTTC. As protein: CASSQDRASGWYQETQYF.

The chain employs TRBV6-1 and TRBJ2-7; the D call may be TRBD1 or TRBD2 (5 bases each). The CDR3 is 14 amino acids. The V and J ends lost 4 bases and 4 bases respectively, with 14 bases between them. Germline CDR1 is MNHNS and CDR2 is SASEGT. CDR3 sequence reads: CASSGGREKYEQYF. The CDR3 coding sequence is TGTGCCAGCAGTGGGGGCAGGGAGAAATACGAGCAGTACTTC.

J is TRBJ2-2 and V is TRBV5-1; D is possibly TRBD2 (6 bases). The germline V gene has CDR1 SGHRS and CDR2 YFSETQ. V lost 4 bases to trimming and J lost 4 bases, with 14 bases between them. This CDR3 contains 15 residues. This CDR3 is CASSPLEGFTGELFF. CDR3 DNA sequence: TGCGCCAGCAGCCCCTTGGAGGGTTTCACCGGGGAGCTGTTTTTT.

This clone has a single count. In nucleotides, the CDR3 is TGTGCCACCCTGAGGGGGCACCTGGGGACCCAGTACTTC. Residues: CATLRGHLGTQYF. J is TRBJ2-5 and V is TRBV28, with 7 bases aligning to TRBD1. The V and J ends lost 10 bases and 7 bases, in that order; junction bases with no gene match: 12. The CDR3 loop spans 13 amino acids. Per germline, CDR1 MDHEN and CDR2 SYDVKM.

This chain uses TRBV27 with TRBJ2-3, with D uncertain. V gave up 7 bases and J gave up 2 bases, with 13 bases separating them. Germline V lookup: CDR1 MNHEY, CDR2 SMNVEV (reference sequence). The CDR3 is 14 residues long. This chain's CDR3 is CASTLGRDTDTQYF. The CDR3 DNA reads TGTGCCAGCACGCTAGGTAGGGACACAGATACGCAGTATTTT.

Remarks on this clone: The same CDR3 can be traced to other DNA sequences in this sample. The J gene is TRBJ2-7, the V gene TRBV18; 7 bases align to TRBD1. Per the germline V gene, CDR1 is KGHSH and CDR2 is LQKENI. The CDR3 sequence is 12 residues long. The junction had 1 base not matched to a gene; V was cut back by 3 bases and J by 5 bases. The chain's CDR3 is CASSPGTDEQYF. The CDR3 DNA sequence: TGTGCCAGCTCACCTGGGACAGACGAGCAGTACTTC.

V gene TRBV10-3 combines with J gene TRBJ2-7, with D possibly being TRBD1 (5 bases). This CDR3 has 16 amino acids. Per the germline V gene, CDR1 is ENHRY and CDR2 is SYGVKD. V lost 0 bases and J 2 bases, leaving 14 bases between the germline ends. For the CDR3, the DNA is TGTGCCATCAGTGAGTCCTCAGGGTTTACTCCCTACGAGCAGTACTTC. Translating gives CAISESSGFTPYEQYF.